The 24 T cell receptor beta chains presented below share a single source sample, sequenced in a study of blood T cells in healthy people across ages. For the second PCR, which ran for about 7 to 11 cycles, a sample-barcoded 5' primer and a J-beta primer mix were used. TCRdb re-called the 5' RACE reads with MiXCR, one entry per CDR3 protein. The sample shows over 1,300,000 distinct CDR3 sequences, 55% to 75% of them seen only once. Sequencing was done on a sample of blood. These receptors came from a man between 18 and 35 years old in good health.

The rearrangement joins TRBV13 to TRBJ1-2; no clear D. The CDR3 extends over 15 amino acids. From germline, CDR1 is PRHDT and CDR2 FYEKMQ (reference sequence). Trimming removed 0 bases from V and 4 bases from J, with 12 bases in between. The CDR3 DNA sequence: TGTGCCAGCAGCTTAGGCGGGAGGGTATTCTATGGCTACACCTTC. As protein: CASSLGGRVFYGYTF. Looking up the rest from reference TRBV13 and TRBJ1-2 gives the full variable domain: AAGVIQSPRHLIKEKRETATLKCYPIPRHDTVYWYQQGPGQDPQFLISFYEKMQSDKGSIPDRFSAQQFSDYHSELNMSSLELGDSALYFCASSLGGRVFYGYTFGSGTRLTVV.

This clonotype was seen a single time. The chain couples TRBV10-3 to TRBJ2-7; TRBD2 matches 11 bases. This CDR3 is built from 15 residues. J was trimmed by 2 bases and V by 6 bases; bases with no gene match: 6. Germline V gives CDR1 ENHRY, CDR2 SYGVKD. CDR3 DNA: TGTGCCATCAGAGCGGGACTAGCGGAGGCCTACGAGCAGTACTTC. Amino acid sequence: CAIRAGLAEAYEQYF.

This clonotype showed up just a few times. The V gene is TRBV4-3, the J gene TRBJ2-3; D call uncertain. In germline, CDR1 is LGHNA, CDR2 YSLEER. Trimming shortened V by 3 bases and J by 6 bases, and 10 bases separated the two germline ends. This CDR3 has 13 residues. The CDR3 loop is CASSQMIGDTQYF. The CDR3 DNA sequence: TGCGCCAGCAGCCAGATGATAGGTGATACGCAGTATTTT.

In this sample, this clonotype turned up a few times. In DNA form, the CDR3 reads TGTGCCAGCAGTTCCAACCCGACTCCGAACACTGAAGCTTTCTTT. Amino acid sequence: CASSSNPTPNTEAFF. This chain uses TRBV27 with TRBJ1-1, with unresolved D. The CDR3 runs 15 residues. The germline V gene encodes CDR1 MNHEY and CDR2 SMNVEV (reference sequence). V was clipped by 4 bases and J by 1 base, with 13 bases between them.

V and J are TRBV7-2 and TRBJ1-1; unclear D gene. Trimming shortened V by 5 bases and J by 6 bases, and 16 bases separated the two germline ends. The CDR3 runs to 14 residues. Germline V gene data show CDR1 as SGHTA and CDR2 as FQGNSA. The CDR3 bases are TGTGCCAGCAGCCCGGGTCCCCAGCGGGCTGAAGCTTTCTTT. Encoded protein: CASSPGPQRAEAFF.

CDR3 loop: CASSEGAGELEKLFF. The CDR3 nucleotides are TGTGCCAGCAGTGAAGGGGCAGGGGAGCTCGAAAAACTGTTTTTT. The chain has TRBV6-1 and TRBJ1-4; D possibly corresponds to TRBD1 (6 bases). Trimming pared 1 base from V and 8 bases from J, leaving 14 bases between. Germline V gene sequence: CDR1 MNHNS, CDR2 SASEGT. The CDR3 length is 15 residues.

This clonotype was seen a single time. The gene calls are TRBV5-1 and TRBJ2-1; D is unresolved. CDR1 is SGHRS, CDR2 YFSETQ, per germline. V dropped 1 base and J dropped 5 bases, with 7 bases sitting between them. This CDR3 comprises 13 residues. CDR3 loop: CASSLRIDNEQFF. CDR3 in DNA: TGCGCCAGCAGCTTGAGGATAGACAATGAGCAGTTCTTC.

The V call is TRBV11-1, the J call TRBJ2-6, with D unclear. The CDR3 totals 18 residues. Germline CDR1 and CDR2: SGHAT and FQDESV (reference sequence). The V end lost 1 base, the J end lost 2 bases, and 15 bases lay between the germline ends. Written as DNA, the CDR3 is TGTGCCAGCAGCTTAGTAGGGTTGGGGATTACTGGGGCCAACGTCCTGACTTTC. Translating gives CASSLVGLGITGANVLTF.

This rearrangement joins TRBV29-1 to TRBJ1-1, with D possibly being TRBD1 (5 bases). Trimming left V 8 bases short and J 1 base short, with 14 bases between. Germline lookup yields CDR1 SQVTM and CDR2 ANQGSEA. The CDR3 is 13 amino acids. The CDR3, as DNA: TGCAGCATTTCCTGGGACGGGAACACTGAAGCTTTCTTT. As protein: CSISWDGNTEAFF.

This chain connects TRBV4-1 to TRBJ2-6; tentative D call: TRBD2 (6 bases). In germline, CDR1 is MGHRA, CDR2 YSYEKL. This CDR3 contains 17 residues. The V and J ends lost 3 bases and 4 bases respectively, with 16 bases between them. The CDR3: CASSQGTPRSGANVLTF. DNA for the CDR3: TGCGCCAGCAGCCAGGGGACTCCTAGATCGGGGGCCAACGTCCTGACTTTC.

The gene calls are TRBV5-1 and TRBJ2-5; tentative D call: TRBD1 (7 bases). The CDR3 has 15 residues. V lost 4 bases and J 1 base, leaving 14 bases between the germline ends. From germline, CDR1 is SGHRS and CDR2 YFSETQ. The CDR3 region has the DNA TGCGCCAGCAGCCCTGCGGGACAGCTCCAAGAGACCCAGTACTTC. This translates into CASSPAGQLQETQYF.

A few counts support this clonotype. The chain has TRBV5-1 and TRBJ2-1; 14 nucleotides align to TRBD2. Germline V lookup: CDR1 SGHRS, CDR2 YFSETQ. The J segment lost 0 bases and the V segment lost 1 base, leaving 12 bases of the junction unmatched. CDR3 size: 21 residues. The CDR3 loop reads CASSLPQGLAGVGSSYNEQFF. The CDR3 DNA follows: TGCGCCAGCAGCTTGCCTCAGGGACTAGCGGGAGTTGGGAGCTCCTACAATGAGCAGTTCTTC.

The chain employs TRBV27 and TRBJ2-7; D perhaps matches TRBD2 (6 bases). Germline assignment: CDR1 MNHEY and CDR2 SMNVEV (reference sequence). The CDR3 runs to 14 residues. V shed 5 bases and J shed 5 bases, with 16 bases lying between them. The CDR3 protein is CASSLSAGSHEQYF. CDR3 bases: TGTGCCAGCAGTCTTAGCGCCGGGAGCCACGAGCAGTACTTC.

This chain joins TRBV28 and TRBJ1-2; D is ambiguous. V lost 4 bases and J lost 0, with 9 bases in between. The CDR3 spans 14 residues. Germline CDR1 is MDHEN and CDR2 is SYDVKM. CDR3 region: CASSSVVANYGYTF. The CDR3 DNA follows: TGTGCCAGCAGTTCGGTGGTAGCTAACTATGGCTACACCTTC.

CDR3 bases: TGTGCCAGCAGGGGGTTCGGGGCAAGGGGCTACACCTTC. It is translated as CASRGFGARGYTF. The chain recombines TRBV28 with TRBJ1-2; TRBD1 is a possible D gene (5 bases). Germline V gives CDR1 MDHEN, CDR2 SYDVKM. The CDR3 runs 13 residues. Deletions cut 6 bases from V and 8 bases from J, with 16 bases between.

This CDR3 reads CSARDLGDSTDTQYF. As DNA, the CDR3 is TGCAGTGCTAGAGATCTGGGGGACAGCACAGATACGCAGTATTTT. This sequence joins TRBV20-1 and TRBJ2-3, with D perhaps matching TRBD1 or TRBD2 (5 bases each). The germline V and J ends were trimmed by 0 bases and 0 bases, with 10 bases remaining between them. The germline CDR1 and CDR2 sequences are DFQATT and SNEGSKA (reference sequence). This CDR3 contains 15 residues.

The genes are TRBV6-2 or TRBV6-3 and TRBJ2-7; D not resolved. The CDR3 covers 16 residues. V was trimmed by 2 bases and J by 2 bases, leaving 16 bases between them. Germline V gene sequence: CDR1 MNHEY, CDR2 SVGEGT. In DNA, the CDR3 is TGTGCCAGCAGTTACGGTGTACCGACCGGAACCTACGAGCAGTACTTC. It codes for CASSYGVPTGTYEQYF.

J is TRBJ1-5 and V is TRBV6-6, with D possibly TRBD1 on 5 matching bases. V dropped 2 bases and J dropped 2 bases, with 16 bases sitting between them. The CDR3 covers 17 residues. Germline lookup yields CDR1 MNHNY and CDR2 SVGAGI (reference sequence). CDR3 bases: TGTGCCAGCAGTTACGGTGGCGCAGGAGGGGGCAATCAGCCCCAGCATTTT. It yields the protein CASSYGGAGGGNQPQHF.

This sequence joins TRBV6-6 and TRBJ1-4, with D unresolved. CDR3 length equals 13 residues. CDR1 is MNHNY, CDR2 SVGAGI, per germline (reference sequence). The V gene lost 10 bases and the J gene lost 8 bases, with 17 bases spanning the gap. CDR3 DNA sequence: TGTGCCATCGCGAGAGGGTTGGGGGAAAAACTGTTTTTT. Translating it yields CAIARGLGEKLFF.

In its sample, this clonotype was seen once. The gene calls are TRBV21-1 and TRBJ1-4; TRBD1, as called in the table, went unchecked against the DNA. TRBV21-1 is reported as a pseudogene. The CDR3 is made up of 19 amino acids. In DNA, the CDR3 is TGTGCCAGCAGCAAAGACCGATGGACAGGGGCTCCCCGGGGGGAAAAACTGTTTTTT. Residues: CASSKDRWTGAPRGEKLFF.

The CDR3, as DNA: TGTGCCAGCAGCCTAACCGGGACATACAATCAGCCCCAGCATTTT. Its protein is CASSLTGTYNQPQHF. This chain joins TRBV27 and TRBJ1-5; D may be TRBD1 (6 bases). The CDR3 contains 15 residues. CDR1 and CDR2 (germline): MNHEY, SMNVEV (reference sequence). With 6 bases removed from V and 3 bases from J, the gap between germline ends came to 15 bases.

The chain uses TRBV6-5 and TRBJ1-4, with D possibly being TRBD1 (6 bases). In germline, CDR1 is MNHEY, CDR2 SVGAGI. The V gene lost 2 bases and the J gene lost 3 bases, with 10 bases spanning the gap. The CDR3 runs 15 residues. The CDR3, as DNA: TGTGCCAGCAGTTACATGGGGGCCTCTAATGAAAAACTGTTTTTT. Amino acids: CASSYMGASNEKLFF.

The rearrangement links TRBV20-1 to TRBJ2-5, with 14 nucleotides matching TRBD2. J lost 3 bases, V lost 0 bases, and 3 bases had no gene match. CDR1 and CDR2 (germline): DFQATT, SNEGSKA (reference sequence). This CDR3 has 16 residues. CDR3 coding DNA: TGCAGTGCTAGAGATTGGGGACTAGCGGGGGAAGAGACCCAGTACTTC. Its protein product is CSARDWGLAGEETQYF.

This clonotype occurred a few times. The rearrangement links TRBV12-3 or TRBV12-4 to TRBJ1-1; D is uncertain. The germline V and J ends were trimmed by 3 bases and 10 bases, with 3 bases remaining between them. This CDR3 region has 9 residues. CDR3 sequence (DNA): TGTGCCAGCAGTTTCCGAGCTTTCTTT. Amino acid sequence: CASSFRAFF.